The 21 T cell receptor beta chains in this list originate from one sample, sequenced in a study of PD-1 blockade in classical Hodgkin lymphoma (dated by TCRdb to between 2020 and 2021). The library was generated by the immunoSEQ multiplex PCR assay. TCRdb limited this immuneACCESS table to in-frame rearrangements with V and J called. A share of clones is missing; checked studies link under half to unresolved V genes, and the rest is unexplained. This sample has around 91,000 clones in its table, and approximately 91% of those were observed once. The ten largest clones take up around 20% of the sample. This specimen's time point label, interpreted: cycle 1 day 1 (C1D1), immediately before nivolumab initiation. Every trial patient had relapsed after autologous stem cell transplantation, and cohorts A, B and C differed in prior brentuximab vedotin exposure. Sample: peripheral blood mononuclear cells (PBMCs), taken at baseline. The origin of the receptors is a human donor with classical Hodgkin lymphoma.

This chain uses TRBV11-2 with TRBJ1-2, with TRBD1 matching over 8 bases. The CDR3 contains 14 residues. Germline values: CDR1 SGHAT, CDR2 FQNNGV. Losses at the gene ends were 6 bases for V and 8 bases for J; bases not matched to a gene: 11. CDR3: CASRTRQGQGGYTF. The CDR3 nucleotides are TGTGCCAGCAGAACCAGACAGGGGCAGGGAGGCTACACCTTC.

This chain uses TRBV25-1 with TRBJ1-3; 7 bases match TRBD1. Germline CDR1 MGHDK, CDR2 SYGVNS. The CDR3 consists of 16 residues. Losses at the gene ends were 4 bases for V and 1 base for J; bases not matched to a gene: 7. Written as DNA, the CDR3 is TGTGCCAGCAGTGCGGACAGGCCTCTATCTGGAAACACCATATATTTT. It is translated as CASSADRPLSGNTIYF.

A single count supports this clone. This chain links TRBV7-2 with TRBJ1-1; TRBD1 matches 9 bases. Germline CDR1 reads SGHTA; CDR2 reads FQGNSA. The CDR3 is 16 amino acids. The trim removed 5 bases at V and 3 bases at J, leaving 10 bases unmatched. The CDR3 DNA reads TGTGCCAGCAGCCCGACGACAGGGGGGTGGTACACTGAAGCTTTCTTT. This gives the protein CASSPTTGGWYTEAFF.

The chain joins TRBV27 to TRBJ2-7; D tentatively reads TRBD1 or TRBD2 (6 bases each). Looked up from germline, CDR1 is MNHEY and CDR2 is SMNVEV (reference sequence). The CDR3 extends over 12 amino acids. Between the trimmed V and J ends, which lost 3 bases and 6 bases, there was a span of 9 bases. In DNA form, the CDR3 reads TGTGCCAGCAGTTTGTCGGGGGCCGAGCAGTACTTC. Amino acids: CASSLSGAEQYF.

This clone appeared a few times. The chain is built from TRBV7-2 and TRBJ2-1; D remains unclear. CDR1 and CDR2 (germline): SGHTA, FQGNSA. V lost 5 bases and J lost 6, with 14 bases in between. This CDR3 spans 14 amino acids. The CDR3 DNA reads as TGTGCCAGCAGCCTGGTGGGTCCGGCCAATGAGCAGTTCTTC. This encodes CASSLVGPANEQFF.

This clone was found a few times. The chain employs TRBV27 and TRBJ1-5; D possibly corresponds to TRBD1 (5 bases). The CDR3 loop spans 14 amino acids. Trimming left V 5 bases short and J 0 bases short, with 8 bases between. From germline, CDR1 is MNHEY and CDR2 SMNVEV (reference sequence). This chain's CDR3 is CASSPRGSNQPQHF. CDR3 nucleotide sequence: TGTGCCAGCAGTCCAAGGGGTAGCAATCAGCCCCAGCATTTT.

The rearrangement joins TRBV19 to TRBJ2-7; TRBD1 matches 7 bases. This CDR3 has 15 amino acids. CDR1 and CDR2 from the germline V gene are LNHDA and SQIVND (reference sequence). With V trimmed by 4 bases and J by 4 bases, 10 bases remained unmatched. DNA of the CDR3: TGTGCCAGTAGTACGCAGGGACAGCTCCAGTACGAGCAGTACTTC. Its translation is CASSTQGQLQYEQYF. The full variable domain, rest sourced from reference TRBV19 and TRBJ2-7, is DGGITQSPKYLFRKEGQNVTLSCEQNLNHDAMYWYRQDPGQGLRLIYYSQIVNDFQKGDIAEGYSVSREKKESFPLTVTSAQKNPTAFYLCASSTQGQLQYEQYFGPGTRLTVT.

The CDR3 is CASSFVQGSSYEQYF. CDR3 nucleotide sequence: TGCGCCAGCAGCTTCGTCCAGGGTTCCTCCTACGAGCAGTACTTC. The V gene is TRBV5-1, the J gene TRBJ2-7; weak D call: TRBD1 (5 bases). The length of the CDR3 is 15 residues. The V gene's germline CDR1 is SGHRS and CDR2 YFSETQ. With 2 bases removed from V and 0 bases from J, the gap between germline ends came to 12 bases. Full variable domain (remainder filled in from reference TRBV5-1 and TRBJ2-7): KAGVTQTPRYLIKTRGQQVTLSCSPISGHRSVSWYQQTPGQGLQFLFEYFSETQRNKGNFPGRFSGRQFSNSRSEMNVSTLELGDSALYLCASSFVQGSSYEQYFGPGTRLTVT.

The chain is built from TRBV28 and TRBJ2-7; maybe TRBD1 (7 bases). V dropped 6 bases and J dropped 7 bases, with 19 bases sitting between them. Germline loops: CDR1 MDHEN, CDR2 SYDVKM. This CDR3 has 14 residues. The CDR3 here is CASSQGGVSGEQYF. Here the CDR3 DNA reads TGTGCCAGCAGCCAGGGGGGAGTATCTGGTGAGCAGTACTTC.

The chain combines TRBV25-1 with TRBJ2-2; D ambiguous. CDR1 MGHDK and CDR2 SYGVNS come from the germline V gene. The CDR3 sequence is 13 residues long. Between the trimmed V and J ends, which lost 6 bases and 6 bases, there was a span of 11 bases. The CDR3: CASSPLDAGELFF. The CDR3 DNA is TGTGCCAGCAGCCCTCTAGACGCCGGGGAGCTGTTTTTT.

This chain uses TRBV7-9 with TRBJ1-2; D is uncertain. Germline-derived CDR1 and CDR2 are SEHNR and FQNEAQ (reference sequence). The CDR3 has 15 amino acids. V lost 1 base to trimming and J lost 3 bases, with 12 bases between them. The CDR3 loop reads CASSLDRGQDYGYTF. The DNA for the CDR3 is TGTGCCAGCAGCTTAGATAGAGGGCAGGACTATGGCTACACCTTC.

The J gene is TRBJ1-1, the V gene TRBV6-6; no reliable D call. V lost 6 bases and J 10 bases, leaving 18 bases between the germline ends. Germline CDR1 MNHNY, CDR2 SVGAGI (reference sequence). There are 13 residues in the CDR3. The CDR3: CASSRLGEGGAFF. The CDR3 DNA sequence: TGTGCCAGCAGCCGTCTCGGCGAGGGAGGAGCTTTCTTT.

The chain combines TRBV4-3 with TRBJ1-2, with D uncertain. V lost 2 bases and J lost 3, with 10 bases in between. This CDR3 is built from 14 residues. Per germline, CDR1 LGHNA and CDR2 YSLEER. CDR3 residues: CASSQFSGDYGYTF. CDR3 nucleotide sequence: TGCGCCAGCAGCCAATTCTCTGGGGACTATGGCTACACCTTC.

The chain carries TRBV18 and TRBJ2-2, with D uncertain. Germline V lookup: CDR1 KGHSH, CDR2 LQKENI. The CDR3 covers 11 residues. V lost 2 bases and J 6 bases, leaving 1 base between the germline ends. The CDR3 region has the DNA TGTGCCAGCTCACCAGCCGGGGAGCTGTTTTTT. The encoded protein is CASSPAGELFF.

The J gene is TRBJ2-1, the V gene TRBV6-5; a possible D gene is TRBD1 (6 bases). V shed 5 bases and J shed 5 bases, with 10 bases lying between them. The CDR3 has 13 residues. The V gene's germline CDR1 is MNHEY and CDR2 SVGAGI. CDR3 in DNA: TGTGCCAGCAGTGACGGGACAAACAATGAGCAGTTCTTC. Amino acids: CASSDGTNNEQFF.

This clone has just a few counts. CDR3 in DNA: TGTGCCAGCAGCTTGGATACAGGGACTTATCAGCCCCAGCATTTT. This encodes CASSLDTGTYQPQHF. V gene TRBV7-6 combines with J gene TRBJ1-5, with D possibly being TRBD1 (6 bases). The CDR3 loop spans 15 amino acids. The V gene lost 3 bases and the J gene lost 5 bases, with 14 bases spanning the gap. Germline assignment: CDR1 SGHVS and CDR2 FNYEAQ.

The chain couples TRBV6-1 to TRBJ1-5, with D possibly matching TRBD1 (6 bases). Germline V gene sequence: CDR1 MNHNS, CDR2 SASEGT. This CDR3 has 14 residues. Trimming left V 4 bases short and J 9 bases short, with 16 bases between. The CDR3 sequence is CASSGNRDLRPQHF. CDR3 coding DNA: TGTGCCAGCAGTGGCAACAGGGATCTTCGGCCCCAGCATTTT.

The gene calls are TRBV5-4 and TRBJ1-2; D gene ambiguous. The CDR3 spans 13 residues. Trimming shortened V by 0 bases and J by 0 bases, and 3 bases separated the two germline ends. Germline CDR1 reads SGHNT; CDR2 reads YYREEE (reference sequence). As DNA, the CDR3 is TGTGCCAGCAGCTTGGAGGCTAACTATGGCTACACCTTC. Amino acid sequence: CASSLEANYGYTF. Full variable domain (missing parts from reference TRBV5-4 and TRBJ1-2): ETGVTQSPTHLIKTRGQQVTLRCSSQSGHNTVSWYQQALGQGPQFIFQYYREEENGRGNFPPRFSGLQFPNYSSELNVNALELDDSALYLCASSLEANYGYTFGSGTRLTVV.

This chain joins TRBV5-1 and TRBJ1-3; no clear D. CDR1 is SGHRS, CDR2 YFSETQ, per germline. The CDR3 totals 16 residues. V dropped 0 bases and J dropped 7 bases, with 17 bases sitting between them. The CDR3 is CASSLGTVTSGNTIYF. The CDR3 DNA is TGCGCCAGCAGCTTGGGGACGGTAACCTCCGGGAACACCATATATTTT.

V usage is TRBV2 and J usage is TRBJ2-7; 9 bases fit TRBD2. The CDR3 has 15 residues. With V trimmed by 4 bases and J by 4 bases, 8 bases remained unmatched. Germline assignment: CDR1 SNHLY and CDR2 FYNNEI. The CDR3: CASSADRSGSYEQYF. CDR3 nucleotides: TGTGCCAGCAGTGCTGACCGTAGCGGGAGTTACGAGCAGTACTTC.

V gene TRBV5-1 combines with J gene TRBJ2-7; 8 bases map to TRBD1. CDR3 size: 14 residues. Trimming took 4 bases from V and 2 from J; bases not matched to a gene: 5. In germline, CDR1 is SGHRS, CDR2 YFSETQ. The CDR3 here is CASSVDRGPYEQYF. CDR3 sequence (DNA): TGCGCCAGCAGCGTTGACAGGGGCCCCTACGAGCAGTACTTC.